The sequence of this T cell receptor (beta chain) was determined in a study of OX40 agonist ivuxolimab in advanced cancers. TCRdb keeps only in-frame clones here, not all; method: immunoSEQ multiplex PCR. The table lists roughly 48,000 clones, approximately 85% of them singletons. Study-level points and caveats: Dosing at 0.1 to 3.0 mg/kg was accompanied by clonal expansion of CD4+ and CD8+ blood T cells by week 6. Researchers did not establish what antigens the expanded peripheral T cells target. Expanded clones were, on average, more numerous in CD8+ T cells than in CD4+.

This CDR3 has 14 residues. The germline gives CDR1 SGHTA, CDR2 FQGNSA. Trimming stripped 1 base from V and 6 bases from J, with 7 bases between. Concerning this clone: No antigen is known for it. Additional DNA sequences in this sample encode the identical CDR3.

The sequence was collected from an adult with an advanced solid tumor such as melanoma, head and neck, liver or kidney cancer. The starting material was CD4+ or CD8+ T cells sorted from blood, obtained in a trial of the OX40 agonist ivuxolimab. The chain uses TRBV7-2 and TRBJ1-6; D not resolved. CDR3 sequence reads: CASSLGGFNSPLHF. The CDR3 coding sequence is TGTGCCAGCAGCTTAGGGGGTTTTAATTCACCCCTCCACTTT.